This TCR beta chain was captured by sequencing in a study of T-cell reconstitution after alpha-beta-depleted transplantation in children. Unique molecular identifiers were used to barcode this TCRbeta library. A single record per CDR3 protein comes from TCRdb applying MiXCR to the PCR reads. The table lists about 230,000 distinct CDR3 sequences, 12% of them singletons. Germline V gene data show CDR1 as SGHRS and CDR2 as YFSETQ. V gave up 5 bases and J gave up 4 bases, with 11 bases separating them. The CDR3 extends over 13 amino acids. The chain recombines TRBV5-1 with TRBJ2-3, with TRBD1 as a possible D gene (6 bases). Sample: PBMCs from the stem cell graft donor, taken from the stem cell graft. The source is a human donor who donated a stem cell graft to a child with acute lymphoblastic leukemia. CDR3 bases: TGCGCCAGCAGGTCCAGGGGTGCAGATACGCAGTATTTT. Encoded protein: CASRSRGADTQYF.